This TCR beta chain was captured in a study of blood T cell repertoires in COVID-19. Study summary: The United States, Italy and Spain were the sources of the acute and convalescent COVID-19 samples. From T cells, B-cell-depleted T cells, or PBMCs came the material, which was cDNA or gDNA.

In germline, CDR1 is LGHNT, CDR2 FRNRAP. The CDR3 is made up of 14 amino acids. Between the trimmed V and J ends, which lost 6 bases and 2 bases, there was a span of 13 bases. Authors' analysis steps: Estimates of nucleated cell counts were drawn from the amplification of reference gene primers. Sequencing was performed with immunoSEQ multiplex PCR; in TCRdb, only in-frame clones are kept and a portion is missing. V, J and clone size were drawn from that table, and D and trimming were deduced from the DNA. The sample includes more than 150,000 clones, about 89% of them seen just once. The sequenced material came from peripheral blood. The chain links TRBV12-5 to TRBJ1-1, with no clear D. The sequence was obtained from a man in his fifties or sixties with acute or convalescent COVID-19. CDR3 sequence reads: CASGLFGVNTEAFF. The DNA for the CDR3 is TGTGCTAGTGGATTGTTCGGGGTTAACACTGAAGCTTTCTTT.